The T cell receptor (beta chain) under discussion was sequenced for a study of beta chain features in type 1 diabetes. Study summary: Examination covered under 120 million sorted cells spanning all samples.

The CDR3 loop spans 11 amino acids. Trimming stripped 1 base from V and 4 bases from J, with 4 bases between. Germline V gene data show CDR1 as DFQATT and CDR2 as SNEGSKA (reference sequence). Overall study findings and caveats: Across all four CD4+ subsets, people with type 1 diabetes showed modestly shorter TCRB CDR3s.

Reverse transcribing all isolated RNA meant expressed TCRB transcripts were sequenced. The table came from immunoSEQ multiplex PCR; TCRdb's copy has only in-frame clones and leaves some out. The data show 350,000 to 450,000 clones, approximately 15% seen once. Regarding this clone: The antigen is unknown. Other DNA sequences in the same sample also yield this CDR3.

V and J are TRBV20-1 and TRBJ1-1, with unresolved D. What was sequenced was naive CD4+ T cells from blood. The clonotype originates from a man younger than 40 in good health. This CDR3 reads CSARGGTEAFF. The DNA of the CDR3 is TGCAGTGCTAGAGGGGGCACTGAAGCTTTCTTT.